This T cell receptor beta chain was observed in a study of blood T cells in healthy people across ages (dated by TCRdb to the mid-2010s). Regarding the complete study: In model experiments, template switching captured roughly one uniquely barcoded TCR beta cDNA molecule for every two T cells. For two donors (one aged 18 to 29 and one aged 80 or older), the study analyzed two additional independent replicas of 1 million unique cDNA reads from the same blood draw. To track age-related changes in TCR beta repertoire diversity, the study relied on deep sequencing normalized with unique cDNA molecular identifiers. The donors were divided into four age groups: young (average about 16 years), middle-aged (around 37), aged (about 60) and long-lived (about 79). Study-wide conclusions, independent of this receptor: Because profiling used bulk unsorted PBMCs, naive and antigen-experienced compartments could not be compared conclusively. Estimates of total diversity based on one million sequenced T cells were considered lower bounds and underestimates. The percentage of naive T cells measured by flow cytometry correlated strongly with observed TCR beta diversity. Observed TCR beta diversity per million T cells fell roughly linearly with age, and a significant reduction was already apparent by age roughly 40. The CMV infection status of donors was not known, potentially confounding age-related changes in expanded clonotypes. The long-lived group showed more naive CD4+ T cells, fewer expanded clones and increased TCR diversity than the aged group, suggesting age selection.

In the case of this clonotype: The antigen it binds to is not known. One base away there is no much larger clone; base qualities are not given.

Systemically healthy Caucasian individuals from Russia, over 30 in total and aged roughly 6 to 100 years, were included as donors. Each donor gave roughly 9.5 milliliters of peripheral blood, collected into EDTA-treated Vacutainer tubes. Ficoll-Paque density-gradient centrifugation was used to isolate PBMCs, with at least 6 million per sample. Total RNA was extracted from PBMCs with Trizol reagent, with at least 6 micrograms obtained per sample. The percentages of naive CD45RAhigh/CD27high T cells were determined by flow cytometry on a PBMC aliquot from every donor. Library creation used 5' RACE. Sequencing was carried out with an Illumina HiSeq 2500. A second about 7 to 11 cycle PCR used a sample-barcoded 5' primer and a J-beta primer mix. A unique molecular identifier was introduced onto each TCR beta cDNA molecule by a template-switch 5' adaptor carrying 12 random nucleotides. Each sample yielded at least 2.5 million CDR3-containing paired-end reads. First-strand cDNA was synthesized from all RNA with the Mint cDNA synthesis kit, primed by a TRBC-specific oligonucleotide. Following uracil-DNA glycosylase treatment, all cDNA underwent a first 18-cycle PCR with the universal primers M1SS and BC2_uni_R. From the authors' description of their analysis: For normalization, 1 million high-quality reads were randomly selected from each sample, with every read carrying a distinct molecular identifier. Reads sharing molecular identifiers were discarded rather than binned into consensus sequences. MiTCR, set to a Q25 quality threshold and the strictest error-elimination algorithm, was used for CDR3 identification, clonotype clustering and error correction. A nonparametric unseen species model with Euler transformation was used to estimate lower-bound total TCR beta diversity. TCRdb trimmed the raw reads at Q25, called clones with MiXCR and kept productive beta chains. Each entry merges the rows of one CDR3 protein and shows their most common DNA and genes. The V and J calls and clone size come from TCRdb's table, not from the authors' own analysis. The table for this sample lists about 510,000 distinct CDR3 sequences; around a quarter of them were counted only once. Jointly, the top ten make up approximately 3.6% of the sample.

Ends trimmed: V by 6 bases, J by 0 bases; bases unmatched to a gene: 7. The CDR3 runs 17 amino acids, cysteine and phenylalanine included. Of the read, only the CDR3 DNA is kept; its 51 bases are in frame from base 1. The germline V gene supplies CDR1 MNHNS and CDR2 SASEGT. These sequences were also reported in another study, on T cells of mothers and their children. The second study's paper adds: The donors were nine systemically healthy Caucasian individuals, made up of three mothers and their six children. cDNA synthesis consumed the entire amount of extracted RNA, loaded at about 1.6 ug RNA in each 15 ul reaction. Sample barcodes and 2-4 random nucleotides were added via the M1S primer in the second PCR. Each mother yielded over 8 million TCR beta CDR3 reads and each child 2.5 million to 3 million reads. TCR recombination output is similarly shaped by thymic selection in related and unrelated pairs, with a minor effect exerted by inherited differences. Related mother-child pairs always showed normalized repertoire overlap that was slightly higher than in unrelated mother-child pairs, though the difference was never significant. With a sensitivity of roughly 93 clones per million clonotypes, no persistent microchimeric T cell clones were detected. Deep NGS was used in the study to compare the TCR beta repertoires of mothers and children and to look for features that separate related mother-child pairs from unrelated individuals. Mothers averaged about 40 +/- 4 years of age and children averaged 11 +/- 4 years. After adapter ligation was performed with NEBNext reagents, the libraries were sequenced on an Illumina HiSeq 2000 with 100+100 nt paired-end reads. Mother and child libraries were prepared a month apart and sequenced in separate runs to prevent cross-contamination. For each donor, somewhere between about 450,000 and 2,100,000 distinct TCR beta clonotypes were identified. Naive TCR beta clonotypes were estimated from low-frequency clonotypes matched to each donor's FACS-determined naive share, without sorting.

Rearrangement joined TRBV6-1 to TRBJ2-3; 12 central bases correspond to TRBD2. Input material: blood. This receptor was identified in a boy aged 2 to 10 in good health. The CDR3 amino acid sequence is: CASSSGLAGLSTDTQYF. The DNA is TGTGCCAGCAGCTCGGGACTAGCGGGTCTTAGCACAGATACGCAGTATTTT.